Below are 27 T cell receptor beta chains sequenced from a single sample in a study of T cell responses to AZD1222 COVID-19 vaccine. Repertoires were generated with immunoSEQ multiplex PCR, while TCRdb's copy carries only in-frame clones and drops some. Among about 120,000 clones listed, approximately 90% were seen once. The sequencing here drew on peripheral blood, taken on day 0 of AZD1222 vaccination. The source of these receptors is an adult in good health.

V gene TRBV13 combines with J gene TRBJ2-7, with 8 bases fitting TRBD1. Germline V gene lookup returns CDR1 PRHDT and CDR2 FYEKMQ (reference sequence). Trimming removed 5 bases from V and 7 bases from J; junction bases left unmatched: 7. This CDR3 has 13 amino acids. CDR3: CASSPQGAGEQYF. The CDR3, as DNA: TGTGCCAGCAGCCCCCAGGGGGCAGGGGAGCAGTACTTC.

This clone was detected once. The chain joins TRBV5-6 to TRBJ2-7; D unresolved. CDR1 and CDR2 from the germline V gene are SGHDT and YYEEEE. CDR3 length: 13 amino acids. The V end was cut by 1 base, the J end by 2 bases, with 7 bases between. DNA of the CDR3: TGTGCCAGCAGCTTGAGCGCAGCCTACGAGCAGTACTTC. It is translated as CASSLSAAYEQYF.

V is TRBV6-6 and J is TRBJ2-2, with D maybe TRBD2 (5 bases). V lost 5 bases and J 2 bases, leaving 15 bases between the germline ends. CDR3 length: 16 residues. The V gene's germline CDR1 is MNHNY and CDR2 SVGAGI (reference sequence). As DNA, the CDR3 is TGTGCCAGCAGTACCCTAACGGGGTTAAACACCGGGGAGCTGTTTTTT. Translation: CASSTLTGLNTGELFF.

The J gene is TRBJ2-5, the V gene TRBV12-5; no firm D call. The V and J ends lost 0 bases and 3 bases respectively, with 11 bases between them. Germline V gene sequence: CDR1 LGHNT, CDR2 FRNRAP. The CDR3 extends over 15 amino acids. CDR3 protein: CASGLVGLQKETQYF. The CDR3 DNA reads TGTGCTAGTGGTTTGGTAGGTTTACAGAAAGAGACCCAGTACTTC.

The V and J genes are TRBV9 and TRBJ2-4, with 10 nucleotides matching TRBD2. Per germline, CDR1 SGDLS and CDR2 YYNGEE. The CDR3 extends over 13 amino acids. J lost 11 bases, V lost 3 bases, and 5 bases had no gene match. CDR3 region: CASSAPLAGVQYF. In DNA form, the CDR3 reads TGTGCCAGCAGCGCCCCCCTAGCGGGGGTTCAGTACTTC.

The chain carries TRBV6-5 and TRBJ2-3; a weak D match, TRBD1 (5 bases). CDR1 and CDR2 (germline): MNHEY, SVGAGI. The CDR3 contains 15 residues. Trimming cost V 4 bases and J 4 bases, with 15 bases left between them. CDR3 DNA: TGTGCCAGCAGTTCACTTTCTGGGGCTTCAGATACGCAGTATTTT. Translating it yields CASSSLSGASDTQYF.

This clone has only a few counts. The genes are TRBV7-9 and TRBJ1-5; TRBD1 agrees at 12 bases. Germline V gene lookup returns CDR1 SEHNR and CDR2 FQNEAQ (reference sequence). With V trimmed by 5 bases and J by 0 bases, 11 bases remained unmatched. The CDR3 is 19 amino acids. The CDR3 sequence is CASSRGTGGRFGSNQPQHF. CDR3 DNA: TGTGCCAGCAGCAGGGGGACAGGGGGCAGGTTCGGTAGCAATCAGCCCCAGCATTTT.

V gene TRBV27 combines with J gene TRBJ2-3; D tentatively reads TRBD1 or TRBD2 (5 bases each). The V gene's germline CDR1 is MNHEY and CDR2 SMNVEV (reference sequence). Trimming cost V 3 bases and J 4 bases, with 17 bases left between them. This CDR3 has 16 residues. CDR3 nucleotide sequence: TGTGCCAGCAGTTTCCTGGGGGTAGATTCAGCAGATACGCAGTATTTT. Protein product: CASSFLGVDSADTQYF.

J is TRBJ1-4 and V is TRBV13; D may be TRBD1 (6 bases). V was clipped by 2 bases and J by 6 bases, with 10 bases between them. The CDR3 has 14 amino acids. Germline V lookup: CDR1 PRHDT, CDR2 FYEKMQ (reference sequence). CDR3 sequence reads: CASSLKGGDEKLFF. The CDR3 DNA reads TGTGCCAGCAGCTTAAAGGGGGGAGATGAAAAACTGTTTTTT.

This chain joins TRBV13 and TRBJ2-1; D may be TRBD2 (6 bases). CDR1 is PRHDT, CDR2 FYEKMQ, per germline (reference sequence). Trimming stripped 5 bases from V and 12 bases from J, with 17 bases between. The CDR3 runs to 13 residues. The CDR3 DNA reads TGTGCCAGCAGCCCGGGGAGGTACGAGGGGCAGTTCTTC. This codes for CASSPGRYEGQFF.

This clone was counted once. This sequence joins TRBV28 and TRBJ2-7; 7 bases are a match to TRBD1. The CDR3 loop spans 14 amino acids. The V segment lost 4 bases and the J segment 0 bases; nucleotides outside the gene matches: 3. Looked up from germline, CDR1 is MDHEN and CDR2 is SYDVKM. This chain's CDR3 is CASSSTGSSYEQYF. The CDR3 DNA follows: TGTGCCAGCAGTTCGACAGGGAGCTCCTACGAGCAGTACTTC.

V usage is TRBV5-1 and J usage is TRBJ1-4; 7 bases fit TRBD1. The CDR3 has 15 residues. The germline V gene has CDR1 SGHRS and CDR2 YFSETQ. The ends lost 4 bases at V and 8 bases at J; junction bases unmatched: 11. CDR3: CASSQEGGAGEKLFF. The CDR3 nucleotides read TGCGCCAGCAGCCAGGAAGGGGGCGCTGGGGAAAAACTGTTTTTT.

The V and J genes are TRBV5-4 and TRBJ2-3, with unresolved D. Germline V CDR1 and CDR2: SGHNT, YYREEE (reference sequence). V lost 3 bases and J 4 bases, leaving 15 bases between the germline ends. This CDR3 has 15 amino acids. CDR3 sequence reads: CASSSKGSPADTQYF. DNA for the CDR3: TGTGCCAGCAGCTCCAAAGGGTCTCCTGCAGATACGCAGTATTTT.

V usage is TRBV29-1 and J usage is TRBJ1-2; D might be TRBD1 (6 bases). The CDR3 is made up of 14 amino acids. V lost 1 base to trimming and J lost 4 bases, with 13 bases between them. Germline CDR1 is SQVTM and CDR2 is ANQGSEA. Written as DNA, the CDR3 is TGCAGCGTTGAAGTTGGACAGAACCTCTATGGCTACACCTTC. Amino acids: CSVEVGQNLYGYTF.

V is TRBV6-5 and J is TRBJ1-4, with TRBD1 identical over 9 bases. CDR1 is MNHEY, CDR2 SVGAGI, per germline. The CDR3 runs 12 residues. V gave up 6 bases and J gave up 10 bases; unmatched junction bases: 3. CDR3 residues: CASRGTGRKLFF. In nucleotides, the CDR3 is TGTGCCAGCAGAGGGACAGGGCGAAAACTGTTTTTT.

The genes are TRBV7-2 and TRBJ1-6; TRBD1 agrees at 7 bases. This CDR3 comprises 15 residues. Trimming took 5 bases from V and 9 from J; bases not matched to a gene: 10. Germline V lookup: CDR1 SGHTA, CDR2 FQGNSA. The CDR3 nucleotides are TGTGCCAGCAGCCCGGGGGACAGTGAATTTTCACCCCTCCACTTT. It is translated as CASSPGDSEFSPLHF.

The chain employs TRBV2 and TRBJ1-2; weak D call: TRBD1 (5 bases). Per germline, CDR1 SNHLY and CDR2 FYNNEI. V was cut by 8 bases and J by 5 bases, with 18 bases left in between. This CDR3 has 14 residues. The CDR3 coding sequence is TGTGCCAGCCAACGGGGAGAGGCAGGGTATGGCTACACCTTC. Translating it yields CASQRGEAGYGYTF.

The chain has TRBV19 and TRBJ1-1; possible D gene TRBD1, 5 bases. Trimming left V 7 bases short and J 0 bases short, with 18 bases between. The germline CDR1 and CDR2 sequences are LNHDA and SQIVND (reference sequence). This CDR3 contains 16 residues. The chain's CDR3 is CASTRNMGGLNTEAFF. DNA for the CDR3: TGTGCCAGTACCCGGAATATGGGGGGATTGAACACTGAAGCTTTCTTT.

The CDR3 reads CASKMTGEDYGYTF. The CDR3 DNA follows: TGTGCCAGCAAAATGACAGGGGAGGACTATGGCTACACCTTC. The chain joins TRBV28 to TRBJ1-2, with 8 positions matching TRBD1. The V and J ends lost 7 bases and 3 bases, in that order; junction bases with no gene match: 7. Germline CDR1 MDHEN, CDR2 SYDVKM. This CDR3 comprises 14 residues.

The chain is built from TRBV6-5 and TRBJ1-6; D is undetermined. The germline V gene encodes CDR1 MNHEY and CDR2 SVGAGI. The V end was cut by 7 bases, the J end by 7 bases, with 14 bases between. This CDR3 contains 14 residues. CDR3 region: CASTRPGSNSPLHF. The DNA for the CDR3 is TGTGCCAGCACCCGACCGGGGTCAAATTCACCCCTCCACTTT.

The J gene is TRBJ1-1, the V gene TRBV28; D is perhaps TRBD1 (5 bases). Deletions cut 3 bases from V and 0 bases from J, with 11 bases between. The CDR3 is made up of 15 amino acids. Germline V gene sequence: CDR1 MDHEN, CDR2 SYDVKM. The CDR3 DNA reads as TGTGCCAGCAGTTTTTCCGGGGGACTGAACACTGAAGCTTTCTTT. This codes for CASSFSGGLNTEAFF.

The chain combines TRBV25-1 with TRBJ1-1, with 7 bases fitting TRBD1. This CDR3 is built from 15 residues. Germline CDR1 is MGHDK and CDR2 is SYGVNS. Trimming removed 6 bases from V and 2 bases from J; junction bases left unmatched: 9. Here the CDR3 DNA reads TGTGCCAGCAGGGGGACAGCGTCTCTTAACACTGAAGCTTTCTTT. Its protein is CASRGTASLNTEAFF.

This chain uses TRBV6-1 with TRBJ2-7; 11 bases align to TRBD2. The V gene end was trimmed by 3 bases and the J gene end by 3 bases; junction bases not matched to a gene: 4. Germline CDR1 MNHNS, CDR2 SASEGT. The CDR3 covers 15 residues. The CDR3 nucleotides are TGTGCCAGCAGTGAGAGGACTAGCGGGTTCTACGAGCAGTACTTC. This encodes CASSERTSGFYEQYF.

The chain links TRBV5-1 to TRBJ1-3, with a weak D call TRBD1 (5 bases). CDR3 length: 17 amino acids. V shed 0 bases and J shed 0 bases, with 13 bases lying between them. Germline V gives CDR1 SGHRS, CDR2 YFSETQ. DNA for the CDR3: TGCGCCAGCAGCTTGGATCCGGGACGCAACTCTGGAAACACCATATATTTT. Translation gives CASSLDPGRNSGNTIYF.

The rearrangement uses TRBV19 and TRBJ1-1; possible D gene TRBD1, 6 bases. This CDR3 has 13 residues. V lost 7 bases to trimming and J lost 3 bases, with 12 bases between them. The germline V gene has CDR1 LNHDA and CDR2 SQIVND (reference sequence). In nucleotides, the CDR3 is TGTGCCAGTACCGTAACAGGGCACACTGAAGCTTTCTTT. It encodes CASTVTGHTEAFF.

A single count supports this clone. The CDR3 coding sequence is TGTGCCAGCAGCAAAGAACAGGGATGGGGCAATCAGCCCCAGCATTTT. As protein: CASSKEQGWGNQPQHF. The chain uses TRBV6-2 or TRBV6-3 and TRBJ1-5; weak D call: TRBD1 (6 bases). The CDR3 covers 16 residues. Germline V gene data show CDR1 as MNHEY and CDR2 as SVGEGT. Trimming removed 6 bases at V and 2 bases at J, with 17 bases between.

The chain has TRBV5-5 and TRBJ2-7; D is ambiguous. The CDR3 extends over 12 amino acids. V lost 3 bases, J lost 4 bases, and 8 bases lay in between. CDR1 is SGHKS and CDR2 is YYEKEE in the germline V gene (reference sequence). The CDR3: CASSSSGYEQYF. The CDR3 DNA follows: TGTGCCAGCAGCTCCTCCGGGTACGAGCAGTACTTC.